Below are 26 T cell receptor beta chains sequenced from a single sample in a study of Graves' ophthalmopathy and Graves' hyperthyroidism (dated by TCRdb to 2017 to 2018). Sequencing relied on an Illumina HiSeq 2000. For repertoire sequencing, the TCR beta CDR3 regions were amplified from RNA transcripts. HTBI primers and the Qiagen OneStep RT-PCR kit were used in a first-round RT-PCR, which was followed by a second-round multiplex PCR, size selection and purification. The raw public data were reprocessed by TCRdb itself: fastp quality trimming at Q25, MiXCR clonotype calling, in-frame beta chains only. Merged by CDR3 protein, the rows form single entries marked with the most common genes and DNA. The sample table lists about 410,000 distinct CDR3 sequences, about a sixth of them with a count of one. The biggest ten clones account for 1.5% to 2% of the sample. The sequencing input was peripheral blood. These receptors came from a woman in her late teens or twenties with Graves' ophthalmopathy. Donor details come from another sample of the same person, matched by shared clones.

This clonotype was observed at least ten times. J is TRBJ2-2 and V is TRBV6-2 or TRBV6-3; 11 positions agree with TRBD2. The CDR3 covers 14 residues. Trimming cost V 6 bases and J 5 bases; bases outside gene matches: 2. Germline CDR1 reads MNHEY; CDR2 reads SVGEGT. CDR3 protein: CASRTSGMTGELFF. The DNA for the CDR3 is TGTGCCAGCAGGACTAGCGGGATGACCGGGGAGCTGTTTTTT.

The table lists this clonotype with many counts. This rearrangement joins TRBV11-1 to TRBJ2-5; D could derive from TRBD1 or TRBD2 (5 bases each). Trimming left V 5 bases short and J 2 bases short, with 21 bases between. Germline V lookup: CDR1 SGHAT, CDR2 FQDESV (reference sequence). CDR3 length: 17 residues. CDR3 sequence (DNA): TGTGCCAGCAGCAGTTTTAGCACGGGACCGCAACAAGAGACCCAGTACTTC. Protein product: CASSSFSTGPQQETQYF.

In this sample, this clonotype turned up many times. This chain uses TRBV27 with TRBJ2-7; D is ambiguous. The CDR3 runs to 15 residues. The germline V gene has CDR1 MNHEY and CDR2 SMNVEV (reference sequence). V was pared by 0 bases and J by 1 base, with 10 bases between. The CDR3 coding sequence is TGTGCCAGCAGTTTATCCCCGGACGGATCCTACGAGCAGTACTTC. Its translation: CASSLSPDGSYEQYF.

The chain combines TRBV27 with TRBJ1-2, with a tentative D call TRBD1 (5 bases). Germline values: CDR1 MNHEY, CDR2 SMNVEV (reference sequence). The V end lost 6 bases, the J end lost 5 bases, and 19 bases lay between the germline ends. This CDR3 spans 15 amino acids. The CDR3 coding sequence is TGTGCCAGCAGCCATTGGGGGGGATCGTGGTATGGCTACACCTTC. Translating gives CASSHWGGSWYGYTF.

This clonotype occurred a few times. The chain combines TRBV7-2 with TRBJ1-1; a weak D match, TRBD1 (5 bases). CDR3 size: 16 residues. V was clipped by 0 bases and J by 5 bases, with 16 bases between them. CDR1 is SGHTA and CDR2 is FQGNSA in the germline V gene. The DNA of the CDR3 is TGTGCCAGCAGCTTAGCTGGAAGGGGACTCGGGACTGAAGCTTTCTTT. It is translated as CASSLAGRGLGTEAFF. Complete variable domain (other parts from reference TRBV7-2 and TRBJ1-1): GAGVSQSPSNKVTEKGKDVELRCDPISGHTALYWYRQSLGQGLEFLIYFQGNSAPDKSGLPSDRFSAERTGGSVSTLTIQRTQQEDSAVYLCASSLAGRGLGTEAFFGQGTRLTVV.

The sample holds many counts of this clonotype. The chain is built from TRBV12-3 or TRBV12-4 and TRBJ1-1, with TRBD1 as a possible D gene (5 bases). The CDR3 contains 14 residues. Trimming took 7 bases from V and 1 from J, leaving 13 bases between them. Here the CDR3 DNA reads TGTGCCAGCATCTTACCGGGACCGAACACTGAAGCTTTCTTT. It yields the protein CASILPGPNTEAFF.

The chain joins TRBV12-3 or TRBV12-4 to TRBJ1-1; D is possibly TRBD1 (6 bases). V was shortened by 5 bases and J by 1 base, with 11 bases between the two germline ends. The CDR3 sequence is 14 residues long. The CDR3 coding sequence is TGTGCCAGCAGTCCAGGACAGTGGAACACTGAAGCTTTCTTT. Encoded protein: CASSPGQWNTEAFF.

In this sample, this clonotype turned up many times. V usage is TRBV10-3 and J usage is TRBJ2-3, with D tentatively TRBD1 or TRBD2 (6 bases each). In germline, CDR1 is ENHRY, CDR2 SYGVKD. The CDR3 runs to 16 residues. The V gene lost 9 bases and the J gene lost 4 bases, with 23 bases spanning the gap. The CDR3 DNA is TGTGCCATAGGGGGAGGACAGCACAGTGGTGCAGATACGCAGTATTTT. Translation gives CAIGGGQHSGADTQYF.

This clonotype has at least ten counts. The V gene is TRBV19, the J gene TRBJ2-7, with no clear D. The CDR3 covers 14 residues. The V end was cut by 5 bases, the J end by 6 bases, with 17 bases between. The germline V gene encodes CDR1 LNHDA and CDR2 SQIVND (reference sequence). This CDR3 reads CASSPGQAPGEQYF. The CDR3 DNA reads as TGTGCCAGTAGTCCTGGGCAGGCGCCTGGCGAGCAGTACTTC.

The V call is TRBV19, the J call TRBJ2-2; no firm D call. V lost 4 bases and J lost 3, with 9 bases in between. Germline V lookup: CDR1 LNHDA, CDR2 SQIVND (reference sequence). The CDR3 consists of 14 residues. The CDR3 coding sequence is TGTGCCAGTAGTAGTCTACTCGACACCGGGGAGCTGTTTTTT. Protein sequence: CASSSLLDTGELFF.

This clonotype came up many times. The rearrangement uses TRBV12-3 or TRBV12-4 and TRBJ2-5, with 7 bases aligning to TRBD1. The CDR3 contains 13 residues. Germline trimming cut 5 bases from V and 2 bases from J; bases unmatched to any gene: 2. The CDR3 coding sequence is TGTGCCAGCAGTCGGGACAGACAAGAGACCCAGTACTTC. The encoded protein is CASSRDRQETQYF.

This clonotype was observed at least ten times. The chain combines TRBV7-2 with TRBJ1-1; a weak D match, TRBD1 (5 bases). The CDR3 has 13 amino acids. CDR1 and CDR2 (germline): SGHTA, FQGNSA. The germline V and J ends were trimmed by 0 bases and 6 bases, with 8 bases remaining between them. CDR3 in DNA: TGTGCCAGCAGCTTAGCCCGGGGGGCTGAAGCTTTCTTT. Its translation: CASSLARGAEAFF.

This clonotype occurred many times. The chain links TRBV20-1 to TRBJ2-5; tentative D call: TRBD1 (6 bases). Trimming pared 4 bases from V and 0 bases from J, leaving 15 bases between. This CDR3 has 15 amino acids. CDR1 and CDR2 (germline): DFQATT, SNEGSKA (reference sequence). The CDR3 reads CSANVLSGDQETQYF. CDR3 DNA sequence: TGCAGTGCTAACGTTCTTTCAGGGGACCAAGAGACCCAGTACTTC.

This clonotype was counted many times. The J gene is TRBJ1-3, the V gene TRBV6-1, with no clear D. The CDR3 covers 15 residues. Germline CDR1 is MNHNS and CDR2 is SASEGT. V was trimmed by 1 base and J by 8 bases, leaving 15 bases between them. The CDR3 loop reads CASSEVLGRVDTIYF. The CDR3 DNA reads TGTGCCAGCAGTGAAGTTTTGGGGAGGGTCGACACCATATATTTT.

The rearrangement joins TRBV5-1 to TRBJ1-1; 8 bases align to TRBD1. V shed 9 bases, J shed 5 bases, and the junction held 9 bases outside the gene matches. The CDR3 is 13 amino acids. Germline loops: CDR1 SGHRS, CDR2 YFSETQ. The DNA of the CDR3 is TGCGCCACCTCGATGACAGGGGTGACTGAAGCTTTCTTT. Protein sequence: CATSMTGVTEAFF.

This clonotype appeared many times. The CDR3 spells CARGRENTGELFF. DNA of the CDR3: TGTGCCAGGGGCCGCGAAAACACCGGGGAGCTGTTTTTT. The chain recombines TRBV2 with TRBJ2-2; D not resolved. CDR3 length: 13 amino acids. Germline CDR1 reads SNHLY; CDR2 reads FYNNEI. Between the trimmed V and J ends, which lost 9 bases and 2 bases, there was a span of 10 bases.

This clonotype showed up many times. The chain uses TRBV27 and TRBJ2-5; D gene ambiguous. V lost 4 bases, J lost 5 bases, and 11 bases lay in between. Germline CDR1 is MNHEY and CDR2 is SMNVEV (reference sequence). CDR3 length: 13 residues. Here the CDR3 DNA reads TGTGCCAGCAGTTCCCACGGCCGGGAGACCCAGTACTTC. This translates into CASSSHGRETQYF.

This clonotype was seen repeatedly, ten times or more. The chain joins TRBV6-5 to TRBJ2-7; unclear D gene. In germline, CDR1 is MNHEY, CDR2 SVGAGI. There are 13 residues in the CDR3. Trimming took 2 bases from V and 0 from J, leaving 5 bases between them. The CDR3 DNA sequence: TGTGCCAGCAGTTACCAGGACTCCTACGAGCAGTACTTC. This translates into CASSYQDSYEQYF.

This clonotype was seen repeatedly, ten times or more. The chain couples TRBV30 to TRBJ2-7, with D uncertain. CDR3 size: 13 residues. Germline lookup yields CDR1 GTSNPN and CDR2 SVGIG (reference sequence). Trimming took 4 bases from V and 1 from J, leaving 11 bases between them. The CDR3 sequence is CAWNDGASYEQYF. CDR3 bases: TGTGCCTGGAATGACGGAGCATCCTACGAGCAGTACTTC.

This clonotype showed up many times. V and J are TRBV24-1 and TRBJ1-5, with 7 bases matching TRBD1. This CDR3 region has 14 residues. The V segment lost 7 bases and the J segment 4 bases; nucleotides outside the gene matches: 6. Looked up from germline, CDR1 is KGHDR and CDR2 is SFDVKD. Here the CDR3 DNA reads TGTGCCACCAGCCAACAGGGGATTAATCAGCCCCAGCATTTT. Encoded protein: CATSQQGINQPQHF.

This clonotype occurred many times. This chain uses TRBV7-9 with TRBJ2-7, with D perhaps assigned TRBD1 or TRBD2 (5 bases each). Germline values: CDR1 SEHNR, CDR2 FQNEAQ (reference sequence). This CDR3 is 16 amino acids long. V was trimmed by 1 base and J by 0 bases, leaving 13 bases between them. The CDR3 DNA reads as TGTGCCAGCAGCTTAGTTAGGGACGTCGCCTCCTACGAGCAGTACTTC. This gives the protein CASSLVRDVASYEQYF.

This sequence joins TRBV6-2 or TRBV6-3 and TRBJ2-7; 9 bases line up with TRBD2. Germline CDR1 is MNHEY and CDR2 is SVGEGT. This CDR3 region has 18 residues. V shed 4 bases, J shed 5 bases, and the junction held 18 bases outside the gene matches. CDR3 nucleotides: TGTGCCAGCAGTTCGACTAGCGGCCGACTTGGGGGGTTGGACGAGCAGTACTTC. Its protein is CASSSTSGRLGGLDEQYF.

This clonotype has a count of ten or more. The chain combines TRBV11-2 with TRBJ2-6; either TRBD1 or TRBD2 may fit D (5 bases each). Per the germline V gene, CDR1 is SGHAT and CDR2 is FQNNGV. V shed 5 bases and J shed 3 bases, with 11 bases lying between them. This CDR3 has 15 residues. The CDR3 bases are TGTGCCAGCAGCGCTAGGGGAGTTGGGGCCAACGTCCTGACTTTC. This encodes CASSARGVGANVLTF. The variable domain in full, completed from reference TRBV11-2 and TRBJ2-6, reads EAGVAQSPRYKIIEKRQSVAFWCNPISGHATLYWYQQILGQGPKLLIQFQNNGVVDDSQLPKDRFSAERLKGVDSTLKIQPAKLEDSAVYLCASSARGVGANVLTFGAGSRLTVL.

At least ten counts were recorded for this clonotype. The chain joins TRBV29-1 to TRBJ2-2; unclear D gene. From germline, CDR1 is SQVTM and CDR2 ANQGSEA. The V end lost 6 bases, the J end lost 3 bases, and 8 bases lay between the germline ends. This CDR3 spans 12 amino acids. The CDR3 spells CSVEQDTGELFF. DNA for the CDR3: TGCAGCGTAGAACAAGACACCGGGGAGCTGTTTTTT.

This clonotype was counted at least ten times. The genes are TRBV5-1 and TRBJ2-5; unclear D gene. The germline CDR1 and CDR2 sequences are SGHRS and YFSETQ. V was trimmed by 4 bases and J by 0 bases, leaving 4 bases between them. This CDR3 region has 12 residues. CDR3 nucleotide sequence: TGCGCCAGCAGCCAGTACCAAGAGACCCAGTACTTC. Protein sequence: CASSQYQETQYF.

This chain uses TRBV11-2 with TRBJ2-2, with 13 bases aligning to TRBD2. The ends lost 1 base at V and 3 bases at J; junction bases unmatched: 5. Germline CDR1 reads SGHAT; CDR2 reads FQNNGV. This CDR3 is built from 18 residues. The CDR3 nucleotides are TGTGCCAGCAGCTTAGTGGCGGGACTAGCGGGGTACACCGGGGAGCTGTTTTTT. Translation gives CASSLVAGLAGYTGELFF.